This T cell receptor beta chain was recovered during a study of T cell changes during pregnancy in multiple sclerosis. Assay used: immunoSEQ multiplex PCR; TCRdb lists only in-frame clones, some missing. The sample has 78,000 or so clones, under 95% seen once. Unmatched junction bases numbered 3, after V lost 6 bases and J lost 3 bases. The germline gives CDR1 SEHNR, CDR2 FQNEAQ (reference sequence). The CDR3 runs 13 residues. The clonotype comes from a female donor with multiple sclerosis, enrolled in a pregnancy study. Here the sequenced sample was peripheral blood, taken before pregnancy. The chain links TRBV7-9 to TRBJ1-2; 8 bases are shared with TRBD1. CDR3 loop: CASSRGQDYGYTF. The DNA of the CDR3 is TGTGCCAGCAGTCGGGGACAGGACTATGGCTACACCTTC.